This is a list of T cell receptor beta chains from one sample in a study of blood T cell repertoires in COVID-19. Repertoires were generated with immunoSEQ multiplex PCR, while TCRdb's copy carries only in-frame clones and drops some. The sample lists about 23,000 clones, around 90% occurring once. Specimen: peripheral blood. All receptors derive from a woman older than 75 with active COVID-19. Each CDR3 is given with its conserved first and last residue. D genes are given only for firm matches. Only some rows state a clone size, as once, few, many or a class for expanded clones.

V gene	J gene	clone size	D gene	CDR3 DNA	CDR3 protein
TRBV19	TRBJ1-5	-	-	TGTGCCAGTAGTATAACACAGGGTAGGGCTCAGCCCCAGCATTTT	CASSITQGRAQPQHF
TRBV6-5	TRBJ1-5	few	TRBD1	TGTGCCAGCACCGGGGGACAGGGCACTCAGCCCCAGCATTTT	CASTGGQGTQPQHF
TRBV5-6	TRBJ2-3	-	-	TGTGCCAGCAGCTTGTTCGGACAGCACGTGACCACAGATACGCAGTATTTT	CASSLFGQHVTTDTQYF
TRBV2	TRBJ2-1	once	-	TGTGCCAGCAGCTGGGGGCCACCGGACAATGAGCAGTTCTTC	CASSWGPPDNEQFF
TRBV18	TRBJ1-4	-	TRBD1	TGTGCCAGCTCAATATCACAGGGGGCCGCAACTAATGAAAAACTGTTTTTT	CASSISQGAATNEKLFF
TRBV29-1	TRBJ1-4	-	-	TGCAGCGTCTCCAGGGCGTTCAATGAAAAACTGTTTTTT	CSVSRAFNEKLFF
TRBV5-4	TRBJ2-3	-	TRBD2	TGTGCCAGCAGCTTGCCTAGCGGGGGGGCGAGCGATACGCAGTATTTT	CASSLPSGGASDTQYF
TRBV4-1	TRBJ2-3	-	TRBD2	TGCGCCAGCAGCCAATCGGGACTAGCTGCTAGCACAGATACGCAGTATTTT	CASSQSGLAASTDTQYF
TRBV7-2	TRBJ2-1	-	-	TGTGCCAGCAGCTCTCAACCGGGCAATGAGCAGTTCTTC	CASSSQPGNEQFF
TRBV3-1/TRBV3-2	TRBJ1-3	-	TRBD1	TGTGCCAGCAGCCCCTACTTGACAGGGCCGACAATAGGAAACACCATATATTTT	CASSPYLTGPTIGNTIYF
TRBV11-2	TRBJ1-4	-	-	TGTGCCAGCAGCCCAGTTCAAGAAAAACTGTTTTTT	CASSPVQEKLFF
TRBV14	TRBJ2-5	-	-	TGTGCCAGCAGCCAAGTCAAACAAGAGACCCAGTACTTC	CASSQVKQETQYF
TRBV5-6	TRBJ2-6	once	TRBD1	TGTGCCAGCAGCCGGACAGGGGTGGCCGGGGCCAACGTCCTGACTTTC	CASSRTGVAGANVLTF
TRBV6-5	TRBJ1-6	-	-	TGTGCCAGCAGTTACTCGAGTGGGCAGGGGTCACCCCTCCACTTT	CASSYSSGQGSPLHF
TRBV2	TRBJ2-5	-	TRBD2	TGTGCCAGCACCCGAGCGGGGGGGCCCCAAGAGACCCAGTACTTC	CASTRAGGPQETQYF
TRBV15	TRBJ1-1	-	-	TGTGCCACCAGCAGAGGGGAGGGGGGCACTGAAGCTTTCTTT	CATSRGEGGTEAFF
TRBV18	TRBJ1-3	-	-	TGTGCCAGCTCACAACTACAGGGCCCCAGCTCTGGAAACACCATATATTTT	CASSQLQGPSSGNTIYF
TRBV7-2	TRBJ1-6	-	-	TGTGCCAGCAGCCTAAAGCCCTCTAATTCACCCCTCCACTTT	CASSLKPSNSPLHF